These T cell receptor beta chains were read from a single sample in a study of T cells after posttransplantation cyclophosphamide. The repertoire was sequenced with immunoSEQ multiplex PCR; TCRdb's copy has only in-frame clones and lacks some. The sample yields about 37,000 clones, without any singletons. Sample: PBMCs. Source of these receptors: a young man in good health and a related stem cell transplant donor. Both conserved end residues are part of each CDR3. D genes are given only for firm matches. Some rows mark clone size as missing; the rest say once, few, many or name a class of expanded clone.

D,V,size,J,CDR3,DNA
TRBD1,TRBV6-2/TRBV6-3,many,TRBJ2-2,CASSSTGAPGTGELFF,TGTGCCAGCAGTTCTACAGGGGCCCCGGGCACCGGGGAGCTGTTTTTT
TRBD2,TRBV24-1,many,TRBJ2-2,CATSELSREGAGELFF,TGTGCCACCAGTGAATTGTCCAGGGAGGGAGCCGGGGAGCTGTTTTTT
.,TRBV5-1,medium-sized,TRBJ2-7,CASSLDRVHEQYF,TGCGCCAGCAGCTTGGACAGGGTTCACGAGCAGTACTTC
TRBD1,TRBV6-5,many,TRBJ1-2,CASSSGTAVYGYTF,TGTGCCAGCAGTTCTGGGACAGCCGTCTATGGCTACACCTTC
TRBD1,TRBV15,medium-sized,TRBJ2-1,CATSRGTGDNEQFF,TGTGCCACCAGCAGGGGGACAGGGGACAATGAGCAGTTCTTC
TRBD1,TRBV7-3,many,TRBJ2-3,CASSLGQGATDTQYF,TGTGCCAGCAGCTTAGGACAGGGGGCGACAGATACGCAGTATTTT
.,TRBV29-1,few,TRBJ2-3,CSVESGPDTQYF,TGCAGCGTTGAGTCAGGGCCAGATACGCAGTATTTT
.,TRBV18,many,TRBJ1-2,CASSPRQANYGYTF,TGTGCCAGCTCACCACGGCAGGCTAACTATGGCTACACCTTC
TRBD1,TRBV13,many,TRBJ1-1,CASSFDRGRLGNTEAFF,TGTGCCAGCAGCTTCGACAGGGGTAGATTGGGGAACACTGAAGCTTTCTTT
TRBD1,TRBV27,many,TRBJ1-1,CASKLQGANTEAFF,TGTGCCAGCAAGCTACAGGGGGCAAACACTGAAGCTTTCTTT
TRBD2,TRBV6-2/TRBV6-3,many,TRBJ2-1,CASSYTSGSYNEQFF,TGTGCCAGCAGTTACACTAGCGGCTCCTACAATGAGCAGTTCTTC
.,TRBV5-1,many,TRBJ2-3,CASRGSLLSTDTQYF,TGCGCCAGCCGGGGGTCCCTTCTTAGCACAGATACGCAGTATTTT
.,TRBV6-5,many,TRBJ2-3,CASSYEASGQDTQYF,TGTGCCAGCAGTTACGAAGCGTCAGGGCAAGATACGCAGTATTTT
TRBD1,TRBV7-6,many,TRBJ2-2,CASSSWTGEGTGELFF,TGTGCCAGCAGCTCTTGGACAGGGGAAGGCACCGGGGAGCTGTTTTTT
.,TRBV19,many,TRBJ1-2,CASSIESGGYGYTF,TGTGCCAGTAGTATAGAATCGGGGGGATATGGCTACACCTTC
TRBD1,TRBV7-9,many,TRBJ2-2,CARKTEGSGQINTGELFF,TGTGCAAGAAAAACTGAGGGGTCGGGACAGATAAACACCGGGGAGCTGTTTTTT
TRBD1,TRBV7-9,many,TRBJ2-6,CASSPAPGGSLARANVLTF,TGTGCCAGCAGCCCCGCCCCAGGGGGCTCCCTCGCTAGGGCCAACGTCCTGACTTTC
TRBD1,TRBV5-1,many,TRBJ2-7,CASSTGGYEQYF,TGCGCCAGCAGCACAGGGGGCTACGAGCAGTACTTC
.,TRBV19,many,TRBJ1-2,CDLQINYGYTF,TGTGACCTACAGATTAACTATGGCTACACCTTC
TRBD2,TRBV11-3,many,TRBJ2-5,CASSSGPAGETQYF,TGTGCCAGCAGCTCGGGACCAGCGGGGGAGACCCAGTACTTC
.,TRBV10-3,many,TRBJ1-1,CAISDYRDRTEAFF,TGTGCCATCAGTGACTACAGGGATCGGACTGAAGCTTTCTTT
.,TRBV28,many,TRBJ2-1,CASGGISYNEQFF,TGTGCCAGCGGGGGGATCTCCTACAATGAGCAGTTCTTC
.,TRBV5-1,many,TRBJ2-7,CASSLGDIYEQYF,TGCGCCAGCAGCCTGGGGGACATCTACGAGCAGTACTTC
TRBD1,TRBV5-1,many,TRBJ1-4,CASRLRQGLNEKLFF,TGCGCCAGCAGGCTAAGACAGGGTCTTAATGAAAAACTGTTTTTT
.,TRBV6-1,many,TRBJ2-1,CASSEVANEQFF,TGTGCCAGCAGTGAAGTAGCCAATGAGCAGTTCTTC
.,TRBV29-1,.,TRBJ2-7,CSAAGRPENYEQYF,TGCAGCGCCGCAGGCCGGCCAGAGAACTACGAGCAGTACTTC
.,TRBV12-3/TRBV12-4,.,TRBJ1-5,CASSLGAGQPQHF,TGTGCCAGCAGTTTAGGGGCAGGTCAGCCCCAGCATTTT
.,TRBV6-2/TRBV6-3,many,TRBJ1-4,CASRLGRVDEKLFF,TGTGCCAGCAGACTCGGCCGGGTGGATGAAAAACTGTTTTTT
TRBD1,TRBV19,many,TRBJ2-5,CASSSGQGETQYF,TGTGCCAGTAGTAGTGGACAGGGAGAGACCCAGTACTTC
.,TRBV19,many,TRBJ1-1,CASSIAGAYTEAFF,TGTGCCAGTAGTATTGCAGGGGCTTACACTGAAGCTTTCTTT
.,TRBV6-5,many,TRBJ1-5,CASSSLDRAQPQHF,TGTGCCAGCAGTTCCTTGGACAGAGCCCAGCCCCAGCATTTT
TRBD1,TRBV12-3/TRBV12-4,many,TRBJ1-2,CASSFNRGNLYGYTF,TGTGCCAGCAGTTTCAACAGGGGAAATCTCTATGGCTACACCTTC
.,TRBV6-4,few,TRBJ1-1,CASRLYSGNTEAFF,TGTGCCAGCAGACTCTACTCGGGGAACACTGAAGCTTTCTTT
.,TRBV19,many,TRBJ1-5,CASSIAGRAGNQPQHF,TGTGCCAGTAGTATAGCTGGCAGGGCGGGGAATCAGCCCCAGCATTTT
.,TRBV12-3/TRBV12-4,many,TRBJ1-1,CASSFIGLINTEAFF,TGTGCCAGCAGTTTTATTGGACTGATTAACACTGAAGCTTTCTTT
.,TRBV6-5,.,TRBJ1-2,CASSFLQGPYGYTF,TGTGCCAGCAGTTTCCTCCAGGGGCCGTATGGCTACACCTTC
.,TRBV6-6,many,TRBJ1-1,CASSYQGGNTEAFF,TGTGCCAGCAGCTATCAGGGAGGTAACACTGAAGCTTTCTTT
.,TRBV15,many,TRBJ1-2,CATSRDRQGSGYTF,TGTGCCACCAGCAGAGATAGGCAGGGGAGTGGCTACACCTTC
TRBD2,TRBV10-3,many,TRBJ2-1,CAISESGLAGGVYNEQFF,TGTGCCATCAGTGAGTCAGGGCTAGCGGGGGGGGTATACAATGAGCAGTTCTTC
TRBD1,TRBV7-9,many,TRBJ1-5,CASRLDNRGDDNQPQHF,TGTGCAAGTCGCTTAGACAACAGGGGGGATGACAATCAGCCCCAGCATTTT
TRBD1,TRBV13,many,TRBJ1-6,CASSFGGQHNSPLHF,TGTGCCAGCAGCTTTGGGGGACAGCATAATTCACCCCTCCACTTT
TRBD1,TRBV5-4,many,TRBJ1-1,CASSFSTGGTEAFF,TGTGCCAGCAGCTTTTCTACAGGGGGCACTGAAGCTTTCTTT
TRBD1,TRBV5-1,many,TRBJ2-7,CASSLLRGPSYEQYF,TGCGCCAGCAGCTTGCTCAGGGGGCCATCCTACGAGCAGTACTTC
TRBD1,TRBV6-5,many,TRBJ1-2,CASGNRGNNYGYTF,TGTGCCAGCGGGAACAGGGGAAATAACTATGGCTACACCTTC
TRBD2,TRBV18,many,TRBJ2-6,CASSRGGGARGANVLTF,TGTGCCAGCTCACGTGGCGGGGGGGCGCGAGGGGCCAACGTCCTGACTTTC